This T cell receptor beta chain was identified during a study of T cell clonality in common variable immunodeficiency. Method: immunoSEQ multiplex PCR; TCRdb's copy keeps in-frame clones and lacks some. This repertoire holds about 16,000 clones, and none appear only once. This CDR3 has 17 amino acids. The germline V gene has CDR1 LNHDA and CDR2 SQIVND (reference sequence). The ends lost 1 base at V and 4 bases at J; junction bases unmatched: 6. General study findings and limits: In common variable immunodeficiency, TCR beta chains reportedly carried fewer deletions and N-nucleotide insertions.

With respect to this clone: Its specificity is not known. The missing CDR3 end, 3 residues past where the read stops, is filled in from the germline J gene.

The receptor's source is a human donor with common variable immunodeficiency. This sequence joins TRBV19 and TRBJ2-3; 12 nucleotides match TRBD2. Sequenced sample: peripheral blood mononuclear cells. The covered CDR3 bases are TGTGCCAGTAGTATAGGGACTAGCGGGATGGGGGCAGATACG. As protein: CASSIGTSGMGADT. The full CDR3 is CASSIGTSGMGADTQYF. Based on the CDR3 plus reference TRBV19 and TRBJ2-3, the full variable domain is DGGITQSPKYLFRKEGQNVTLSCEQNLNHDAMYWYRQDPGQGLRLIYYSQIVNDFQKGDIAEGYSVSREKKESFPLTVTSAQKNPTAFYLCASSIGTSGMGADTQYFGPGTRLTVL.